This entry lists 20 T cell receptor beta chains sequenced from one sample in a study of T cell repertoires in cytomegalovirus infection. TCRdb analysed the reads with MiXCR anew, one entry per CDR3 protein. The sample shows 100,000 to 150,000 distinct CDR3 sequences, more than 7% of them seen only once. The specimen was PBMCs. The source is a human donor in good health (CMV status not recorded). Some clones in this sample may be carry-over from other donors' samples.

In this sample, this clonotype turned up many times. V usage is TRBV28 and J usage is TRBJ2-1, with a weak D call TRBD2 (7 bases). The CDR3 covers 15 residues. The ends were cut back, 4 bases at V and 6 bases at J, with 16 bases in the middle. Germline CDR1 is MDHEN and CDR2 is SYDVKM. The CDR3 here is CASSSLGGGRNEQFF. As DNA, the CDR3 is TGTGCCAGCAGTTCTCTGGGGGGGGGCCGCAATGAGCAGTTCTTC.

This clonotype turned up a few times. The genes are TRBV25-1 and TRBJ1-4, with D possibly being TRBD1 (5 bases). The CDR3 sequence is 17 residues long. Trimming took 1 base from V and 6 from J, leaving 18 bases between them. Germline V lookup: CDR1 MGHDK, CDR2 SYGVNS. CDR3 sequence reads: CASSESTPGLADEKLFF. In DNA form, the CDR3 reads TGTGCCAGCAGTGAATCGACCCCGGGGCTCGCGGATGAAAAACTGTTTTTT.

The chain joins TRBV7-9 to TRBJ1-1; unclear D gene. Trimming took 3 bases from V and 5 from J, leaving 7 bases between them. The CDR3 runs 12 residues. In germline, CDR1 is SEHNR, CDR2 FQNEAQ (reference sequence). The CDR3 loop is CASSFVETEAFF. DNA for the CDR3: TGTGCCAGCAGCTTTGTAGAGACTGAAGCTTTCTTT.

This clonotype occurred many times. The rearrangement links TRBV5-1 to TRBJ2-2; unclear D gene. Per germline, CDR1 SGHRS and CDR2 YFSETQ. V was shortened by 5 bases and J by 0 bases, with 14 bases between the two germline ends. The CDR3 length is 16 residues. The CDR3 region has the DNA TGCGCCAGCAGAGGTTCGGGTAACGCGAACACCGGGGAGCTGTTTTTT. Its protein product is CASRGSGNANTGELFF. Combining the CDR3 with reference TRBV5-1 and TRBJ2-2 gives the whole variable domain KAGVTQTPRYLIKTRGQQVTLSCSPISGHRSVSWYQQTPGQGLQFLFEYFSETQRNKGNFPGRFSGRQFSNSRSEMNVSTLELGDSALYLCASRGSGNANTGELFFGEGSRLTVL.

This chain connects TRBV2 to TRBJ1-4; D not resolved. V lost 0 bases, J lost 6 bases, and 5 bases lay in between. CDR3 length: 13 amino acids. The germline gives CDR1 SNHLY, CDR2 FYNNEI. CDR3 loop: CASSEAEDEKLFF. The CDR3 region has the DNA TGTGCCAGCAGTGAAGCCGAGGATGAAAAACTGTTTTTT.

The chain links TRBV6-6 to TRBJ1-5, with no clear D. This CDR3 is 11 amino acids long. CDR1 and CDR2 from the germline V gene are MNHNY and SVGAGI (reference sequence). V gave up 11 bases and J gave up 3 bases, with 8 bases separating them. The CDR3 reads CASANNQPQHF. The CDR3 DNA is TGTGCCTCCGCGAACAATCAGCCCCAGCATTTT.

This clonotype has more than one count but fewer than ten. The V and J genes are TRBV15 and TRBJ1-5, with a possible D match to TRBD1 (6 bases). There are 17 residues in the CDR3. Germline loops: CDR1 LNHNV, CDR2 YYDKDF (reference sequence). Deletions cut 6 bases from V and 0 bases from J, with 18 bases between. CDR3 protein: CATRESGAVHSNQPQHF. CDR3 sequence (DNA): TGTGCCACCAGAGAGTCAGGGGCAGTTCATAGCAATCAGCCCCAGCATTTT.

This clonotype was observed at least ten times. The rearrangement joins TRBV2 to TRBJ1-2, with TRBD1 identical over 11 bases. The V and J ends lost 6 bases and 3 bases, in that order; junction bases with no gene match: 9. Per the germline V gene, CDR1 is SNHLY and CDR2 is FYNNEI. This CDR3 spans 16 amino acids. CDR3 region: CASRLDRGRRYYGYTF. Written as DNA, the CDR3 is TGTGCCAGCAGGCTGGACAGGGGGCGGCGTTACTATGGCTACACCTTC.

V is TRBV20-1 and J is TRBJ1-2, with 9 bases fitting TRBD1. The germline V gene encodes CDR1 DFQATT and CDR2 SNEGSKA (reference sequence). The CDR3 totals 11 residues. The V and J ends lost 6 bases and 6 bases, in that order; junction bases with no gene match: 2. Written as DNA, the CDR3 is TGCAGTGCGAGGACAGGGGATGGCTACACCTTC. This translates into CSARTGDGYTF.

The sample holds a few counts of this clonotype. V and J are TRBV30 and TRBJ1-1, with unresolved D. Germline V gene sequence: CDR1 GTSNPN, CDR2 SVGIG (reference sequence). CDR3 length: 14 residues. Trimming shortened V by 0 bases and J by 5 bases, and 13 bases separated the two germline ends. CDR3 sequence reads: CAWSVRGLGTEAFF. Written as DNA, the CDR3 is TGTGCCTGGAGTGTGCGAGGGCTTGGGACTGAAGCTTTCTTT.

At least ten counts were recorded for this clonotype. The V gene is TRBV7-2, the J gene TRBJ2-3, with a weak D call TRBD1 (5 bases). V was shortened by 5 bases and J by 0 bases, with 12 bases between the two germline ends. This CDR3 has 15 amino acids. Germline CDR1 reads SGHTA; CDR2 reads FQGNSA. CDR3 nucleotide sequence: TGTGCCAGCAGCCGGACAATTCTGAGCACAGATACGCAGTATTTT. It translates to CASSRTILSTDTQYF. The variable domain in full, with the rest retrieved from reference TRBV7-2 and TRBJ2-3, is GAGVSQSPSNKVTEKGKDVELRCDPISGHTALYWYRQSLGQGLEFLIYFQGNSAPDKSGLPSDRFSAERTGGSVSTLTIQRTQQEDSAVYLCASSRTILSTDTQYFGPGTRLTVL.

This chain links TRBV28 with TRBJ1-6; D is uncertain. Trimming took 8 bases from V and 10 from J, leaving 24 bases between them. The V gene's germline CDR1 is MDHEN and CDR2 SYDVKM. The CDR3 loop spans 16 amino acids. The DNA of the CDR3 is TGTGCCAGCGCTGCGGACGGGCTAAACCCGGGGTCACCCCTCCACTTT. This encodes CASAADGLNPGSPLHF.

The chain combines TRBV4-1 with TRBJ1-3; D gene ambiguous. Germline values: CDR1 MGHRA, CDR2 YSYEKL. V was cut by 1 base and J by 5 bases, with 15 bases left in between. The CDR3 is 16 amino acids. The CDR3 sequence: CASSQVDLRFRNTIYF. The CDR3 coding sequence is TGCGCCAGCAGCCAAGTGGACCTGCGTTTTCGAAACACCATATATTTT.

This clonotype was seen a few times. The rearrangement joins TRBV12-3 or TRBV12-4 to TRBJ1-1, with 7 bases identical to TRBD1. The J segment lost 5 bases and the V segment lost 5 bases, leaving 8 bases of the junction unmatched. The CDR3 covers 14 residues. The CDR3 sequence is CASSGRQGSTEAFF. DNA of the CDR3: TGTGCCAGCAGTGGAAGACAGGGAAGTACTGAAGCTTTCTTT.

This clonotype was observed many times. The gene calls are TRBV20-1 and TRBJ2-1; the match to TRBD2 covers 7 bases. The V segment lost 5 bases and the J segment 6 bases; nucleotides outside the gene matches: 19. CDR1 is DFQATT, CDR2 SNEGSKA, per germline (reference sequence). The CDR3 loop spans 17 amino acids. Here the CDR3 DNA reads TGCAGTGCTCATGGGCTAGCGGATGGCTCCATAATCAATGAGCAGTTCTTC. It translates to CSAHGLADGSIINEQFF.

This clonotype was seen many times. This chain joins TRBV5-1 and TRBJ1-1; D uncertain. The length of the CDR3 is 15 residues. The germline gives CDR1 SGHRS, CDR2 YFSETQ. Trimming pared 0 bases from V and 2 bases from J, leaving 11 bases between. The DNA for the CDR3 is TGCGCCAGCAGCTTGGTTACTTCAAAAAACACTGAAGCTTTCTTT. Residues: CASSLVTSKNTEAFF.

This clonotype showed up many times. The CDR3 is CASSATSVGGELFF. The CDR3 nucleotides are TGCGCCAGCAGCGCCACTAGCGTGGGCGGGGAGCTGTTTTTT. V and J are TRBV5-1 and TRBJ2-2, with 7 nucleotides matching TRBD2. Germline V lookup: CDR1 SGHRS, CDR2 YFSETQ. The CDR3 has 14 residues. Trimming removed 4 bases from V and 7 bases from J; junction bases left unmatched: 7.

This clonotype was seen many times. V is TRBV12-3 or TRBV12-4 and J is TRBJ2-7; D might be TRBD2 (5 bases). The CDR3 loop spans 16 amino acids. V was cut by 4 bases and J by 3 bases, with 19 bases left in between. The CDR3 DNA reads as TGTGCCAGCAGTTCCTTGACGAAGTACGGGATCTACGAGCAGTACTTC. Its protein is CASSSLTKYGIYEQYF.

In this sample, this clonotype turned up many times. J is TRBJ2-2 and V is TRBV7-9; D call uncertain. Deletions cut 2 bases from V and 4 bases from J, with 8 bases between. The CDR3 is 14 residues long. CDR1 is SEHNR and CDR2 is FQNEAQ in the germline V gene (reference sequence). The CDR3 spells CASSLWQSTGELFF. CDR3 nucleotide sequence: TGTGCCAGCAGCTTATGGCAGAGCACCGGGGAGCTGTTTTTT.

Many counts were recorded for this clonotype. V is TRBV5-1 and J is TRBJ2-1; 10 positions match TRBD1. V gave up 0 bases and J gave up 5 bases; unmatched junction bases: 2. The CDR3 sequence is 15 residues long. CDR1 and CDR2 from the germline V gene are SGHRS and YFSETQ. The CDR3 DNA is TGCGCCAGCAGCTTGGGGGACAGGGGTGACAATGAGCAGTTCTTC. Amino acid sequence: CASSLGDRGDNEQFF. Combining the CDR3 with reference TRBV5-1 and TRBJ2-1 gives the whole variable domain KAGVTQTPRYLIKTRGQQVTLSCSPISGHRSVSWYQQTPGQGLQFLFEYFSETQRNKGNFPGRFSGRQFSNSRSEMNVSTLELGDSALYLCASSLGDRGDNEQFFGPGTRLTVL.